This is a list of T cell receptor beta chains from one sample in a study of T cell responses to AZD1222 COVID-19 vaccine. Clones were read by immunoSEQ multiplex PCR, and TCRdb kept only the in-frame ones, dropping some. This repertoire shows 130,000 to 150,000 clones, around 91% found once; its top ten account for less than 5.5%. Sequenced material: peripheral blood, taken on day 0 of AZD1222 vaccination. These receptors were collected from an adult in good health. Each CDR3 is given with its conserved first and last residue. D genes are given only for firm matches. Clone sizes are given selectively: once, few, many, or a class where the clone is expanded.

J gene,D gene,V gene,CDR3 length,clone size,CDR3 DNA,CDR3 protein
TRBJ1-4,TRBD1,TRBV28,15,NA,TGTGCCAGCAGTTCCGGACAGGGTGGGAGGGAAAAACTGTTTTTT,CASSSGQGGREKLFF
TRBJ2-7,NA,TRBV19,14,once,TGTGCCAGTAGTCCCACGGACGGGTTTATAGAGCAGTACTTC,CASSPTDGFIEQYF
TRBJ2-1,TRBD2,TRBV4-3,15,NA,TGCGCCAGCAGCGCCACTAGCGGGCTTAACAATGAGCAGTTCTTC,CASSATSGLNNEQFF
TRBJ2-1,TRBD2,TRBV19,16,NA,TGTGCCAGTAGTTCCGCTAGCGGGAGTCCCTACAATGAGCAGTTCTTC,CASSSASGSPYNEQFF
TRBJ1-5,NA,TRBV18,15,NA,TGTGCCAGCTCACCAACGACAGGAGGGGATCAGCCCCAGCATTTT,CASSPTTGGDQPQHF
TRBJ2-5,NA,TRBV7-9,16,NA,TGTGCCAGCAGCTTAGCTGGGTACGGAGGGAGAGAGACCCAGTACTTC,CASSLAGYGGRETQYF
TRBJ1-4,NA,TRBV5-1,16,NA,TGCGCCAGCAGCTTGCTTAGTAGACATCAAGGAGAAAAACTGTTTTTT,CASSLLSRHQGEKLFF
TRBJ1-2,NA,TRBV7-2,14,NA,TGTGCCAGCAGCTTAGATAGGAGAAACTATGGCTACACCTTC,CASSLDRRNYGYTF
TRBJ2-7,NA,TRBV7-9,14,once,TGTGCCAGCAGCTCATCGGGCATTGCCTACGAGCAGTACTTC,CASSSSGIAYEQYF
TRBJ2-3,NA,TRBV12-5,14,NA,TGTGCTAGTGGTTTGGTACCCCCCGGGGATACGCAGTATTTT,CASGLVPPGDTQYF
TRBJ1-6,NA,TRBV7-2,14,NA,TGTGCCAGCAGCTTAGGGGCCGAGGAATCACCCCTCCACTTT,CASSLGAEESPLHF
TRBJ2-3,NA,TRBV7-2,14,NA,TGTGCCAGCAGCCGTGATGGTTCCACAGATACGCAGTATTTT,CASSRDGSTDTQYF
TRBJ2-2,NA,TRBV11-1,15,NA,TGTGCCAGCAGCCTGACAGACCCGAACACCGGGGAGCTGTTTTTT,CASSLTDPNTGELFF
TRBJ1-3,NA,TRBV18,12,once,TGTGCCAGCTCACCCTCTGGAAACACCATATATTTT,CASSPSGNTIYF
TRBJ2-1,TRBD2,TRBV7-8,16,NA,TGTGCCAGCAGCACCGATAGCGGGGGGGCGGGGGATGAGCAGTTCTTC,CASSTDSGGAGDEQFF
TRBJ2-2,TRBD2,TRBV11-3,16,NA,TGTGCCAGCAGCCACACCGGGACTAGGAGGTCCGGGGAGCTGTTTTTT,CASSHTGTRRSGELFF
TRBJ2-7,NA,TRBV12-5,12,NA,TGTGCTAGTGGTTCCCACACCTACGAGCAGTACTTC,CASGSHTYEQYF
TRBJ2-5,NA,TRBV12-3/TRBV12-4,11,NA,TGTGCCAGCGGGGGTGGAGAGACCCAGTACTTC,CASGGGETQYF
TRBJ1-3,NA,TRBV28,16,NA,TGTGCCAGCTATTCCTCAGGGGAAGTCTCTGGAAACACCATATATTTT,CASYSSGEVSGNTIYF
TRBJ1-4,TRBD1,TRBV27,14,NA,TGTGCCAGCAGTTCCGGGACAGGGGTAGAAAAACTGTTTTTT,CASSSGTGVEKLFF
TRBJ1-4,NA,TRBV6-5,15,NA,TGTGCCAGCAGTCTCCGGTTGTGGACTAATGAAAAACTGTTTTTT,CASSLRLWTNEKLFF
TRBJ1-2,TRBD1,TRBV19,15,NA,TGTGCCAGTAGTGGCCGGACAGGACCGAACTATGGCTACACCTTC,CASSGRTGPNYGYTF
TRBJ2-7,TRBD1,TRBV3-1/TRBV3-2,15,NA,TGTGCCAGCAGCCAGGGTTCGGACAGGGGGATTGAGCAGTACTTC,CASSQGSDRGIEQYF
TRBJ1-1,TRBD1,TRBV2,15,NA,TGTGCCAGCACCCACCCGGGACAGGGGGCAATTGAAGCTTTCTTT,CASTHPGQGAIEAFF
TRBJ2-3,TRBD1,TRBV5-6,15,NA,TGTGCCAGCAGCTTGGGGACAGGGAACACAGATACGCAGTATTTT,CASSLGTGNTDTQYF
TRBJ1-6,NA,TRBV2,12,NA,TGTGCCAGCAGTGTAGGGGATTCACCCCTCCACTTT,CASSVGDSPLHF
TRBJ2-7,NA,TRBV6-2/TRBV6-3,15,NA,TGTGCCAGCAGTTACGAGGGATCCCGGGCGGCCCCCTGGTACTTC,CASSYEGSRAAPWYF
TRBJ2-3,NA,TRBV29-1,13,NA,TGCAGCGGGCACAGGGAATGGACAGATACGCAGTATTTT,CSGHREWTDTQYF
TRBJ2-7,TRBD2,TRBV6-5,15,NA,TGTGCCAGCAGGAGGGAGGGTATCCCCTCCTACGAGCAGTACTTC,CASRREGIPSYEQYF
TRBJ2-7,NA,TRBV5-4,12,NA,TGTGCCAGCAGCTTGGGGGTCGGGGAGCAGTACTTC,CASSLGVGEQYF
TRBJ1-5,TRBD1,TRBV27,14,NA,TGTGCCAGCAGGCGAGGGGGCAGCAATCAGCCCCAGCATTTT,CASRRGGSNQPQHF
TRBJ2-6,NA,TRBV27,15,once,TGTGCCAGCAGCCTCGGGGTGTCTGGGGCCAACGTCCTGACTTTC,CASSLGVSGANVLTF
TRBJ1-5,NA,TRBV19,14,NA,TGTGCCAGTATGGCAGGGCGGAGCAATCAGCCCCAGCATTTT,CASMAGRSNQPQHF
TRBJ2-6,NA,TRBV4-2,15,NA,TGTGCCAGCAGCCAATTGAGTACTGGGGCCAACGTCCTGACTTTC,CASSQLSTGANVLTF
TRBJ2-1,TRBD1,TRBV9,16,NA,TGTGCCAGCAGCTTCTCGCGGGACAGGGGATCCAATGAGCAGTTCTTC,CASSFSRDRGSNEQFF
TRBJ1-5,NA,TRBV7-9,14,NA,TGTGCCAGCAGCCCTTCGGACACTAATCAGCCCCAGCATTTT,CASSPSDTNQPQHF
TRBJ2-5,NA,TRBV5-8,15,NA,TGTGCCAGCAGGTTGGGGACCCGGGCGGGGGAGACCCAGTACTTC,CASRLGTRAGETQYF
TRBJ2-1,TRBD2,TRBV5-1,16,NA,TGCGCCAGCAGAGGGGTGCCTAGCGGGGGTGGCCATGAGCAGTTCTTC,CASRGVPSGGGHEQFF
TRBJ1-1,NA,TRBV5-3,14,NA,TGTGCCAGAAGCTTGGACGACATGAACACTGAAGCTTTCTTT,CARSLDDMNTEAFF
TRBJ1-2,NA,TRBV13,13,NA,TGTGCCAGCAGCGCCAGTCCGGCCTATGGCTACACCTTC,CASSASPAYGYTF
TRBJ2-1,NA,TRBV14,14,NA,TGTGCCAGCAGGTCGGGACTGGCGGTTAGTGAGCAGTTCTTC,CASRSGLAVSEQFF
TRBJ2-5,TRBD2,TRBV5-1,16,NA,TGCGCCAGCACCTGGACTAGCGACCCTTCGAGGGAGACCCAGTACTTC,CASTWTSDPSRETQYF
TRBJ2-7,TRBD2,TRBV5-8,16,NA,TGTGCCAGCAGTTGGGGAAGCCTAGCGGGGACCTACGAGCAGTACTTC,CASSWGSLAGTYEQYF
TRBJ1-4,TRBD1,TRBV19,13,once,TGTGCCAGTCGAGGGACAGGGGAAGAAAAACTGTTTTTT,CASRGTGEEKLFF
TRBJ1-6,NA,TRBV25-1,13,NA,TGTGCCAGCAGTGAACTGGCGTATTCACCCCTCCACTTT,CASSELAYSPLHF
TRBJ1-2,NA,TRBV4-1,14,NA,TGCGCCAGCAGCCAAGAGGATGGGGTCTATGGCTACACCTTC,CASSQEDGVYGYTF
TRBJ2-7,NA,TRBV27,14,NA,TGTGCCAGCAGGCTACAGGAGACCTCCTACGAGCAGTACTTC,CASRLQETSYEQYF
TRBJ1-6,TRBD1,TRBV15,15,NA,TGTGCCACCAGCAGGGAGGGACAGGGATATTCACCCCTCCACTTT,CATSREGQGYSPLHF
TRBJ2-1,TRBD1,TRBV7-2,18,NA,TGTGCCAGCAGCTTGACAGGGATGGTAGAGATTCAGCATGATGAGCAGTTCTTC,CASSLTGMVEIQHDEQFF
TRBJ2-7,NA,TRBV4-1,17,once,TGCGCCAGCAGCCTCACTAGCGGGGGACAGGGGTCCTACGAGCAGTACTTC,CASSLTSGGQGSYEQYF